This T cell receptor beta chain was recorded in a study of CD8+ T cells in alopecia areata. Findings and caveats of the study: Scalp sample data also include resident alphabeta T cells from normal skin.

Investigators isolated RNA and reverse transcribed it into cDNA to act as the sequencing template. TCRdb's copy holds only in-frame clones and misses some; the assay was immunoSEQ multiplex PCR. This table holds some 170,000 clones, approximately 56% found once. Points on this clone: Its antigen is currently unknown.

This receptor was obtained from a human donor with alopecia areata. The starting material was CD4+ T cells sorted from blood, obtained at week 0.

CDR3 protein: CSAADPGVVEQYF. As DNA, the CDR3 is TGCAGCGCCGCTGACCCGGGGGTAGTGGAGCAGTACTTC. This chain connects TRBV29-1 to TRBJ2-7, with D perhaps TRBD2 (6 bases). V was trimmed by 7 bases and J by 7 bases, leaving 20 bases between them. The germline gives CDR1 SQVTM, CDR2 ANQGSEA. The CDR3 has 13 amino acids.